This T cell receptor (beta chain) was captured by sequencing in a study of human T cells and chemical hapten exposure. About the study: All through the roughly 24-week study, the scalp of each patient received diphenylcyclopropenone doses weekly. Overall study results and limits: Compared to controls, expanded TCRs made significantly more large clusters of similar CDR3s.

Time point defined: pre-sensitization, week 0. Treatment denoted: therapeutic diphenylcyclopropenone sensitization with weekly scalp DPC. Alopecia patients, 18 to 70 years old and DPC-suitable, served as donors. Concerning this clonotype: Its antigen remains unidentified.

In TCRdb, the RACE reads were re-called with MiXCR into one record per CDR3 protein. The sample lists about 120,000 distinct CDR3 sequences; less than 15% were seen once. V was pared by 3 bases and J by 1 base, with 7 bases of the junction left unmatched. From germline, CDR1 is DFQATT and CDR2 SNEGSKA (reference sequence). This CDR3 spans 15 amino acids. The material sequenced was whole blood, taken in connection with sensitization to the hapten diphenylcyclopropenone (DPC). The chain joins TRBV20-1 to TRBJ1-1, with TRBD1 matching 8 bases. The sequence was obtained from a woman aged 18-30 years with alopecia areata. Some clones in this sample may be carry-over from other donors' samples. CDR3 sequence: CSASPYRGTNTEAFF. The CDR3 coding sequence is TGCAGTGCTAGTCCCTACAGGGGGACGAACACTGAAGCTTTCTTT.